The sequence of this TCR beta chain was determined in a study of cytomegalovirus exposure and HLA in healthy donors. Study-level background: Membership in the Caucasian-associated ancestry cluster was found for about 84% of almost 400 genotyped donors. Study-level results: According to the study, around 160 TCR beta chains were cytomegalovirus-associated. CMV antigen specificity of three CMV-associated chains was confirmed in vitro. Earlier findings revealed that most TCR beta V segments proved productive either about 90% or about 30% of the time.

PCR primers comprised 60 Vbeta and 13 Jbeta primers. Generated by immunoSEQ multiplex PCR, the TCRdb table keeps only in-frame clones and is missing some. The sample carries around 120,000 clones, about 80% recorded once. Remarks on this clone: Its antigen is currently unknown.

The V end lost 6 bases, the J end lost 2 bases, and 13 bases lay between the germline ends. This CDR3 spans 14 amino acids. CDR1 and CDR2 (germline): MNHEY, SVGAGI. The sample consisted of PBMCs. The origin of this receptor is a human donor in good health. The chain uses TRBV6-5 and TRBJ2-5; perhaps TRBD2 as D (6 bases). This CDR3 reads CASSTGGIQETQYF. CDR3 sequence (DNA): TGTGCCAGCAGCACCGGGGGAATTCAAGAGACCCAGTACTTC.